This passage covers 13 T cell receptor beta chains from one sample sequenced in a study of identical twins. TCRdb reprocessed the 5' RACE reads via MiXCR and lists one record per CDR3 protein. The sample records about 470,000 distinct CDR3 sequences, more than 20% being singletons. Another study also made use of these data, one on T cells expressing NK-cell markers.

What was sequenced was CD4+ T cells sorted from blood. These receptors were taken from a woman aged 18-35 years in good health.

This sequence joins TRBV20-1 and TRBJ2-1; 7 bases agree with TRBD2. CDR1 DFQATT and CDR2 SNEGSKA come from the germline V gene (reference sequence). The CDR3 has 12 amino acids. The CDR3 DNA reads TGCATTCCCGGGGGAGGGGAGAATGAGCAGTTCTTC. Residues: CIPGGGENEQFF.

CDR3 DNA: TGTGCCAGCAGCCCCCACTTGGGGAGGGCCCACTACAATGAGCAGTTCTTC. As protein: CASSPHLGRAHYNEQFF. The rearrangement joins TRBV16 to TRBJ2-1, with 7 positions matching TRBD2. V was clipped by 4 bases and J by 3 bases; unmatched bases: 12. Germline assignment: CDR1 KGHSY and CDR2 FQNENV. This CDR3 comprises 17 residues.

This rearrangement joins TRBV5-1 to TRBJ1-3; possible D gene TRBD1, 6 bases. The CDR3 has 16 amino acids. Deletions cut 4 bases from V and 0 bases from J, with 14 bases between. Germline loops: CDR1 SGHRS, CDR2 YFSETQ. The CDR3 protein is CASSAGAISSGNTIYF. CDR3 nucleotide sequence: TGCGCCAGCAGCGCAGGGGCGATAAGCTCTGGAAACACCATATATTTT.

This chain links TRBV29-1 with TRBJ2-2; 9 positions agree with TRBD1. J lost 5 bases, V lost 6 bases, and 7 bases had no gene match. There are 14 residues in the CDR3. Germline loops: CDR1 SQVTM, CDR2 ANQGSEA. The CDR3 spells CSVLDRGETGELFF. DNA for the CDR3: TGCAGCGTCCTGGACAGGGGAGAGACCGGGGAGCTGTTTTTT.

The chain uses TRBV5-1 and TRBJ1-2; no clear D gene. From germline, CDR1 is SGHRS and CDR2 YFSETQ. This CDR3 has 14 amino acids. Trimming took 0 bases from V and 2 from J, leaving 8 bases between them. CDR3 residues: CASSLDLGNYGYTF. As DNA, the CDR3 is TGCGCCAGCAGCTTGGACCTGGGCAACTATGGCTACACCTTC.

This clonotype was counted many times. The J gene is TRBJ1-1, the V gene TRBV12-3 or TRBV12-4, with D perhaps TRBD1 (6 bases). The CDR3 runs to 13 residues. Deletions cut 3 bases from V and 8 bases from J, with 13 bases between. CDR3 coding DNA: TGTGCCAGCAGTTTCAATGGGGGCCTCGAAGCTTTCTTT. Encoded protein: CASSFNGGLEAFF.

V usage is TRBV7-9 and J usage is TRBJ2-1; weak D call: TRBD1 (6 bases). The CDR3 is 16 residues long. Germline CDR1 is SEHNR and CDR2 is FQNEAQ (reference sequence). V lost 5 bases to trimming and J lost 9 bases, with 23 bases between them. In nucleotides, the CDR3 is TGTGCCAGCAGCGATACTCCCATTGTGGGGGCCGCTGAGCAGTTCTTC. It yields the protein CASSDTPIVGAAEQFF.

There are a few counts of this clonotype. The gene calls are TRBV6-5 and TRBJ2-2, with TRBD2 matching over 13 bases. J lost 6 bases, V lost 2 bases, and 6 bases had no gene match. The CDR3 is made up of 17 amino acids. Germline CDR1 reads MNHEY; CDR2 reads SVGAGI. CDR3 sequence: CASSYLPGLAGPGELFF. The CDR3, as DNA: TGTGCCAGCAGTTACCTTCCGGGACTAGCGGGACCCGGGGAGCTGTTTTTT.

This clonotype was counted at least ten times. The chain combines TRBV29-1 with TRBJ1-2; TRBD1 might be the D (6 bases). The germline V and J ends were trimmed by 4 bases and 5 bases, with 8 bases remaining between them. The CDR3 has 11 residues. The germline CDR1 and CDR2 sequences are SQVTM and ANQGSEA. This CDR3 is CSVGQEYGYTF. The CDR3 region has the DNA TGCAGCGTTGGACAGGAATATGGCTACACCTTC.

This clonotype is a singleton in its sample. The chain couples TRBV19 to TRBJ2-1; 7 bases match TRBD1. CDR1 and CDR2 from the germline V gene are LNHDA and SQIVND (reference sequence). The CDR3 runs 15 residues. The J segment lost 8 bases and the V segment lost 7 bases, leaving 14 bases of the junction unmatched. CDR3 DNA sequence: TGTGCCAGTATCGGCTTGGACAGGACGGGTGATGAGCAGTTCTTC. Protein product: CASIGLDRTGDEQFF. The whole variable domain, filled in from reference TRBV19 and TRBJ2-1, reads DGGITQSPKYLFRKEGQNVTLSCEQNLNHDAMYWYRQDPGQGLRLIYYSQIVNDFQKGDIAEGYSVSREKKESFPLTVTSAQKNPTAFYLCASIGLDRTGDEQFFGPGTRLTVL.

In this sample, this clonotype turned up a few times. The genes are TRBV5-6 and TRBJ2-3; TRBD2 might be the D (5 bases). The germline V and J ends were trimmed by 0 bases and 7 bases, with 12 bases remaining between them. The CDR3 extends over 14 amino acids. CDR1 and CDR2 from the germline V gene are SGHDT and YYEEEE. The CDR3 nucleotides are TGTGCCAGCAGCTTGGGGATGGACTCATATACGCAGTATTTT. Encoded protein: CASSLGMDSYTQYF.

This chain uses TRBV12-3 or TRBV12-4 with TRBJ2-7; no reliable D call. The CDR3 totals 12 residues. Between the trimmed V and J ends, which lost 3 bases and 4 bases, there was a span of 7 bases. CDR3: CASSLSEYEQYF. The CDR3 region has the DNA TGTGCCAGCAGTTTGTCCGAATACGAGCAGTACTTC.

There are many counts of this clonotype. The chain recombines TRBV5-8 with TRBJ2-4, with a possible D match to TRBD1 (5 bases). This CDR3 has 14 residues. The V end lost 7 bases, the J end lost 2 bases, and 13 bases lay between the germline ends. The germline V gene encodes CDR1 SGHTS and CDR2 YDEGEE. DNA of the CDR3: TGTGCCAGCCTAGATCAGGGATCCAAAAACATTCAGTACTTC. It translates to CASLDQGSKNIQYF.